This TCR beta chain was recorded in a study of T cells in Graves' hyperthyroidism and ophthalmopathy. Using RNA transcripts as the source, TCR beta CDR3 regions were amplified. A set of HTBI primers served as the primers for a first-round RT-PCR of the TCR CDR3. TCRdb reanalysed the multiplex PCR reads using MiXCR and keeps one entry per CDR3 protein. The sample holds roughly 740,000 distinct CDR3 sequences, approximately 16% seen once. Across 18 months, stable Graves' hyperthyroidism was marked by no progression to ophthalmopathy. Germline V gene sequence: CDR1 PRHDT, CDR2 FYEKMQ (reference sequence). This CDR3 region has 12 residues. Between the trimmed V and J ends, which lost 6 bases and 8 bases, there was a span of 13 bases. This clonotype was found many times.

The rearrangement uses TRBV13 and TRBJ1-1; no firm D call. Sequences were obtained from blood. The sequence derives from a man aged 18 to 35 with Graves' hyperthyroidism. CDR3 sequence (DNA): TGTGCCAGCAGACCCCCCGACGGGGAAGCTTTCTTT. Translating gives CASRPPDGEAFF. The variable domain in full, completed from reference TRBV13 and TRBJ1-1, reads AAGVIQSPRHLIKEKRETATLKCYPIPRHDTVYWYQQGPGQDPQFLISFYEKMQSDKGSIPDRFSAQQFSDYHSELNMSSLELGDSALYFCASRPPDGEAFFGQGTRLTVV.